The source of this T cell receptor (beta chain) is a study of T cells after yellow fever vaccination. This clonotype has only a few counts. The CDR3 totals 16 residues. V was trimmed by 3 bases and J by 0 bases, leaving 12 bases between them. Germline CDR1 is LNHNV and CDR2 is YYDKDF (reference sequence). MiXCR, run by TCRdb on the 5' RACE reads, gives a single entry per CDR3 protein. The table has some 100,000 distinct CDR3 sequences, around 9.8% seen once. The sequences come from CD8+ T cells not binding an NS4B(214-222) dextramer, sorted from PBMCs, collected around 15 days after the first yellow fever vaccination. The TCR originated in a man aged 18 to 29 who received the YFV17D yellow fever vaccine. The rearrangement joins TRBV15 to TRBJ1-5, with D unclear. For the CDR3, the DNA is TGTGCCACCAGCAGCGTGCCTCCCGATAGCAATCAGCCCCAGCATTTT. This translates into CATSSVPPDSNQPQHF.